A few counts support the clone carrying this T cell receptor (beta chain). Antigen: not known. One end of the junction fails to match germline, which may point to a read error. The CDR3 has 9 amino acids. From germline, CDR1 is SGDLS and CDR2 YYNGEE. The data belong to a study of cytotoxic CD8 clonotypes in ibrutinib-treated CLL. For the study at large: Investigators collected response samples after a median roughly 12 months of treatment, range 6 to 36. Study-level findings and limits: Public clonotypes were seen rarely and were contracted or stable on treatment.

Only in-frame clones appear in the TCRdb table, and some are missing; sequencing was by immunoSEQ multiplex PCR. Among 250,000 to 350,000 clones listed, roughly 76% were seen once. The sequence came from a human donor with chronic lymphocytic leukemia. The chain joins TRBV9 to TRBJ1-1; no definite D call. The material sequenced was PBMCs, taken at disease progression, from a patient treated with ibrutinib. CDR3 bases: TGTGCCAGCAGCGTACCCCTCGTTTGG. Protein product: CASSVPLVW. Complete variable domain (other parts from reference TRBV9 and TRBJ1-1): DSGVTQTPKHLITATGQRVTLRCSPRSGDLSVYWYQQSLDQGLQFLIQYYNGEERAKGNILERFSAQQFPDLHSELNLSSLELGDSALYFCASSVPLVWGQGTRLTVV.